This TCR beta chain was observed in a study of identical twins. The CDR3 is made up of 18 amino acids. V shed 1 base and J 9 bases; nucleotides not matched to a gene: 13. Germline-derived CDR1 and CDR2 are SGHVS and FNYEAQ. This clonotype was counted a few times. Its antigen is currently unknown. Study outcomes and limitations: Diverse VJ usage suggested most zero-insertion clonotypes were not invariant T cells. Out-of-frame TCR alpha sharing in monozygotic twins exceeded recombination model predictions. Instead of following the same donors, the conclusions were based on cross-sectional statistical analysis. Researchers reported excess low generation probability among twin-shared out-of-frame alpha sequences.

TCRdb used MiXCR to reprocess the 5' RACE reads, holding one entry per CDR3 protein. This table has 650,000 to 800,000 distinct CDR3 sequences, more than 6.5% appearing once. This sample was shared with a second study, whose subject was yellow fever vaccine responses in identical twins.

The sample comprised PBMCs. This sequence was found in a woman between 18 and 30 years old in good health. The chain carries TRBV7-6 and TRBJ1-6; 9 bases align to TRBD1. CDR3 nucleotides: TGTGCCAGCAGCTTAGACCCGAGACAGGGGGTCCATGGTTCACCCCTCCACTTT. This translates into CASSLDPRQGVHGSPLHF.